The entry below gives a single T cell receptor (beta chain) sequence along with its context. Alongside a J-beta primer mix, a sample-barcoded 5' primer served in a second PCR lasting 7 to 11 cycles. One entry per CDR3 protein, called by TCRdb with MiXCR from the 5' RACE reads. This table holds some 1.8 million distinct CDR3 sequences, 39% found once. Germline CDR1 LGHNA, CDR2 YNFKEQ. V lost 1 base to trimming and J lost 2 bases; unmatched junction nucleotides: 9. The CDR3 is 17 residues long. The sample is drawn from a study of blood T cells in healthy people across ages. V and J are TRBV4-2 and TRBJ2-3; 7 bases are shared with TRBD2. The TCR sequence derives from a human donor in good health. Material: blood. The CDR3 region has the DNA TGTGCCAGCAGCCAAGCCGGGCTAGCGGCGGACACAGATACGCAGTATTTT. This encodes CASSQAGLAADTDTQYF.